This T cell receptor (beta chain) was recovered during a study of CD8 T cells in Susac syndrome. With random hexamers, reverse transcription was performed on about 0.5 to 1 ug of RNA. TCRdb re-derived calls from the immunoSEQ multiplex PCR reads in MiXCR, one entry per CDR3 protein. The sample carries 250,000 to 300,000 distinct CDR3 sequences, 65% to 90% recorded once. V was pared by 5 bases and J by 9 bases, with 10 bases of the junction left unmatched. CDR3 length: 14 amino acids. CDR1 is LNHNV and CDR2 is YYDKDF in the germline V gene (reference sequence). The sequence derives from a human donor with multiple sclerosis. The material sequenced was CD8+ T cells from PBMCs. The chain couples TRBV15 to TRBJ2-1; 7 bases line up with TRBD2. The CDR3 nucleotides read TGTGCCACCAGCCTCGGGGGAGGGGCGGGTGAGCAGTTCTTC. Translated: CATSLGGGAGEQFF. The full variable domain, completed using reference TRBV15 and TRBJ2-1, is DAMVIQNPRYQVTQFGKPVTLSCSQTLNHNVMYWYQQKSSQAPKLLFHYYDKDFNNEADTPDNFQSRRPNTSFCFLDIRSPGLGDTAMYLCATSLGGGAGEQFFGPGTRLTVL.